This TCR beta chain was observed in a study of T cells in Graves' hyperthyroidism and ophthalmopathy. Study-level points and caveats: It was a median around 6 months before onset that the model predicted ophthalmopathy.

This clonotype turned up a few times. The antigen is not known. Looked up from germline, CDR1 is SGHDT and CDR2 is YYEEEE. V was pared by 0 bases and J by 0 bases, with 15 bases of the junction left unmatched. The CDR3 consists of 20 residues. RNA transcripts yielded amplified TCR beta CDR3 regions. When the TCR CDR3 underwent first-round RT-PCR, the HTBI primer set was used. TCRdb fed the multiplex PCR reads into MiXCR, producing one record per CDR3 protein. The profile shows approximately 98,000 distinct CDR3 sequences, roughly 37% of them singletons. The TCR comes from a woman aged 25-40 years with Graves' hyperthyroidism. The sample was peripheral blood or thyroid tissue (not recorded which). The genes are TRBV5-6 and TRBJ2-3; 8 bases are a match to TRBD2. The CDR3 protein is CASSLGGASGPLGSTDTQYF. For the CDR3, the DNA is TGTGCCAGCAGCTTGGGTGGCGCTAGCGGGCCGCTTGGGAGCACAGATACGCAGTATTTT. Based on the CDR3 plus reference TRBV5-6 and TRBJ2-3, the full variable domain is DAGVTQSPTHLIKTRGQQVTLRCSPKSGHDTVSWYQQALGQGPQFIFQYYEEEERQRGNFPDRFSGHQFPNYSSELNVNALLLGDSALYLCASSLGGASGPLGSTDTQYFGPGTRLTVL.